The 18 T cell receptor beta chains below all came from one sample that was sequenced in a study of technical replicates of blood from a handful of donors. Data came from immunoSEQ multiplex PCR; TCRdb stores just in-frame clones and leaves some out. The data contain over 75,000 clones, about 94% of them seen just once; the ten biggest clones take up approximately 0.22%. The specimen was T cells isolated from PBMCs. These receptors were obtained from a human donor in good health.

The DNA for the CDR3 is TGTGCCAGCAGACCGGCGGGCGGCTACGAGCCCCAGCATTTT. Protein product: CASRPAGGYEPQHF. This chain connects TRBV7-8 to TRBJ1-5, with unresolved D. V lost 6 bases, J lost 8 bases, and 17 bases lay in between. This CDR3 is 14 amino acids long. Looked up from germline, CDR1 is SGHVS and CDR2 is FQNEAQ.

The rearrangement joins TRBV21-1 to TRBJ1-1. TRBV21-1 is classified as a pseudogene. The CDR3 has 19 amino acids. CDR3 nucleotides: TGTGCCAGCAGCAATGGACTGGATAGGGAGGGTAGGATGAACACTGAAGCTTTCTTT. Amino acid sequence: CASSNGLDREGRMNTEAFF.

V and J are TRBV5-1 and TRBJ2-3; TRBD2 aligns across 7 bases. Germline CDR1 SGHRS, CDR2 YFSETQ. The V and J ends lost 4 bases and 2 bases, in that order; junction bases with no gene match: 4. There are 14 residues in the CDR3. The CDR3 coding sequence is TGCGCCAGCAGCCGGCTAGCGGACACAGATACGCAGTATTTT. This encodes CASSRLADTDTQYF.

The J gene is TRBJ2-7, the V gene TRBV7-2, with TRBD2 matching 8 bases. Losses at the gene ends were 3 bases for V and 2 bases for J; bases not matched to a gene: 6. The germline CDR1 and CDR2 sequences are SGHTA and FQGNSA. CDR3 length equals 15 residues. CDR3 sequence: CASSLGLAGPYEQYF. The CDR3 coding sequence is TGTGCCAGCAGCTTGGGGCTAGCGGGTCCCTACGAGCAGTACTTC.

The V call is TRBV6-5, the J call TRBJ2-7; 7 bases match TRBD2. V trimming: 5 bases; J trimming: 0 bases; junction bases outside the gene matches: 1. The germline V gene has CDR1 MNHEY and CDR2 SVGAGI. The CDR3 contains 13 residues. The CDR3 DNA follows: TGTGCCAGCAGTAGCGGGGACTCCTACGAGCAGTACTTC. Translated: CASSSGDSYEQYF.

In this sample, this clone turned up once. V and J are TRBV7-6 and TRBJ2-1; TRBD2 might be the D (7 bases). The CDR3 spans 15 residues. Between the trimmed V and J ends, which lost 3 bases and 8 bases, there was a span of 17 bases. Per germline, CDR1 SGHVS and CDR2 FNYEAQ. The CDR3 loop reads CASSFGGRGEDEQFF. The CDR3 bases are TGTGCCAGCAGCTTCGGGGGGAGGGGGGAAGATGAGCAGTTCTTC.

The chain carries TRBV10-3 and TRBJ2-1, with 7 nucleotides matching TRBD1. V lost 3 bases to trimming and J lost 8 bases; unmatched junction nucleotides: 4. Germline V gene sequence: CDR1 ENHRY, CDR2 SYGVKD. This CDR3 spans 13 amino acids. DNA for the CDR3: TGTGCCATCAGTGAAGGGGGCTCGCATGAGCAGTTCTTC. Amino acid sequence: CAISEGGSHEQFF.

V and J are TRBV28 and TRBJ1-5, with D perhaps matching TRBD1 (6 bases). The CDR3 has 15 amino acids. Trimming removed 5 bases at V and 8 bases at J, with 19 bases between. Germline V gives CDR1 MDHEN, CDR2 SYDVKM. Here the CDR3 DNA reads TGTGCCAGCAGTCTACCCCTTGACAGGAATGAGCCCCAGCATTTT. Protein: CASSLPLDRNEPQHF.

The chain recombines TRBV7-8 with TRBJ2-3; TRBD2 matches 16 bases. There are 17 residues in the CDR3. Germline V gene sequence: CDR1 SGHVS, CDR2 FQNEAQ. Unmatched junction bases numbered 4, after V lost 6 bases and J lost 1 base. The DNA for the CDR3 is TGTGCCAGCAGACCCGGGACTAGCGGGAGGGGCACAGATACGCAGTATTTT. Encoded protein: CASRPGTSGRGTDTQYF.

The rearrangement uses TRBV5-8 and TRBJ1-1; possibly TRBD1 for D (5 bases). Germline assignment: CDR1 SGHTS and CDR2 YDEGEE. This CDR3 is built from 17 residues. Trimming shortened V by 0 bases and J by 1 base, and 16 bases separated the two germline ends. The CDR3 nucleotides are TGTGCCAGCAGCTTGGGCTCAGTAGGGGAATGGAACACTGAAGCTTTCTTT. Protein product: CASSLGSVGEWNTEAFF. The whole variable domain, remainder taken from reference TRBV5-8 and TRBJ1-1, is EAGVTQSPTHLIKTRGQQATLRCSPISGHTSVYWYQQALGLGLQFLLWYDEGEERNRGNFPPRFSGRQFPNYSSELNVNALELEDSALYLCASSLGSVGEWNTEAFFGQGTRLTVV.

V usage is TRBV11-2 and J usage is TRBJ1-2; D is possibly TRBD1 (5 bases). This CDR3 comprises 15 residues. The germline V gene encodes CDR1 SGHAT and CDR2 FQNNGV. V was cut by 5 bases and J by 5 bases, with 18 bases left in between. The CDR3 loop is CASSPTTGVFYGYTF. The CDR3 DNA follows: TGTGCCAGCAGCCCAACCACAGGAGTTTTTTATGGCTACACCTTC.

V is TRBV4-2 and J is TRBJ2-1, with no clear D. CDR1 LGHNA and CDR2 YNFKEQ come from the germline V gene. Trimming took 1 base from V and 8 from J, leaving 12 bases between them. The CDR3 runs 14 residues. The chain's CDR3 is CASSQGRSVDEQFF. The CDR3, as DNA: TGTGCCAGCAGCCAAGGACGGAGTGTCGATGAGCAGTTCTTC.

The chain is built from TRBV4-1 and TRBJ2-6; tentatively, D is TRBD1 (5 bases). V shed 1 base and J shed 2 bases, with 15 bases lying between them. The CDR3 totals 18 residues. Germline V gives CDR1 MGHRA, CDR2 YSYEKL. This CDR3 reads CASSQGFVVGPGANVLTF. CDR3 nucleotides: TGCGCCAGCAGCCAAGGATTCGTAGTGGGGCCTGGGGCCAACGTCCTGACTTTC.

This clone was counted once. V is TRBV4-2 and J is TRBJ2-1; possibly TRBD2 for D (5 bases). The CDR3 length is 16 residues. Germline CDR1 LGHNA, CDR2 YNFKEQ. With 0 bases removed from V and 6 bases from J, the gap between germline ends came to 15 bases. In nucleotides, the CDR3 is TGTGCCAGCAGCCAAGATTTAACCGGACTGCCCAATGAGCAGTTCTTC. Its translation is CASSQDLTGLPNEQFF.

This chain joins TRBV11-3 and TRBJ2-7; D perhaps matches TRBD1 (5 bases). The CDR3 has 15 residues. V was pared by 4 bases and J by 2 bases, with 15 bases between. Germline loops: CDR1 SGHNT, CDR2 YENEEA. The CDR3 bases are TGTGCCAGCAGCTCTCCCGGCAGGGTCCCCTACGAGCAGTACTTC. Protein product: CASSSPGRVPYEQYF.

This chain uses TRBV28 with TRBJ2-5; a weak D match, TRBD2 (5 bases). This CDR3 contains 16 residues. Germline V gives CDR1 MDHEN, CDR2 SYDVKM. Between the trimmed V and J ends, which lost 5 bases and 2 bases, there was a span of 18 bases. CDR3 region: CASSQRSTDPQETQYF. CDR3 in DNA: TGTGCCAGCAGTCAGCGGAGTACGGACCCTCAAGAGACCCAGTACTTC. Variable domain in full (rest from reference TRBV28 and TRBJ2-5): DVKVTQSSRYLVKRTGEKVFLECVQDMDHENMFWYRQDPGLGLRLIYFSYDVKMKEKGDIPEGYSVSREKKERFSLILESASTNQTSMYLCASSQRSTDPQETQYFGPGTRLLVL.

This chain links TRBV30 with TRBJ2-5; tentative D call: TRBD2 (7 bases). The germline V gene has CDR1 GTSNPN and CDR2 SVGIG (reference sequence). This CDR3 is 15 amino acids long. Trimming took off 7 bases at V and 5 bases at J, with 23 bases between the two ends. CDR3 loop: CASPLAGAPGETQYF. In DNA form, the CDR3 reads TGTGCCTCCCCTTTGGCGGGGGCGCCGGGCGAGACCCAGTACTTC.

The chain is built from TRBV27 and TRBJ2-2; TRBD2 might be the D (5 bases). CDR1 and CDR2 (germline): MNHEY, SMNVEV (reference sequence). CDR3 length: 13 residues. V was trimmed by 10 bases and J by 4 bases, leaving 13 bases between them. The CDR3 coding sequence is TGTGCCACCCGGACTTACCTCACCGGGGAGCTGTTTTTT. This codes for CATRTYLTGELFF.